This record concerns one T cell receptor (beta chain) sequence. This clonotype turned up a few times. Which antigen it targets is not known. Per-nucleotide qualities are absent, and no much larger clonotype sits a single base away. This entry comes from a study of blood T cells in healthy people across ages (dated by TCRdb to 2013 to 2016). At the level of the whole study: In model experiments, template switching captured roughly one uniquely barcoded TCR beta cDNA molecule for every two T cells. The study analyzed two additional independent replicas of 1 million unique cDNA reads from the same blood draw for two donors, one aged 18 to 30 and one aged 80 or older. To avoid experimental bias, donors of different ages were spread randomly across the sequencing lanes. Four age groups were formed from the donors: young (average approximately 15 years), middle-aged (around 39), aged (roughly 56) and long-lived (around 82). To track age-related changes in TCR beta repertoire diversity, the study relied on deep sequencing normalized with unique cDNA molecular identifiers. Overall study outcomes, separate from this receptor: Total diversity estimates from one million sequenced T cells were considered lower bounds and underestimates. Compared with the aged group, the long-lived group had more naive CD4+ T cells, fewer expanded clones and increased TCR diversity, suggesting age selection. Observed TCR beta diversity per million T cells fell roughly linearly with age, and a significant reduction was already apparent by age around 40. Because profiling used bulk unsorted PBMCs, naive and antigen-experienced compartments could not be compared conclusively. The CMV infection status of donors was not known, potentially confounding age-related changes in expanded clonotypes. There was a strong correlation between observed TCR beta diversity and the percentage of naive T cells measured by flow cytometry.

Donors were roughly 40 systemically healthy Caucasian individuals from Russia aged roughly 6 to 100 years. Each donor gave approximately 9.3 milliliters of peripheral blood, collected into EDTA-treated Vacutainer tubes. PBMCs were isolated by Ficoll-Paque density-gradient centrifugation, with at least 6.5 million obtained per sample. Trizol reagent was used to extract total RNA from PBMCs, with at least 5 micrograms per sample. For every donor, flow cytometry on a PBMC aliquot measured the percentage of naive CD45RAhigh/CD27high T cells. Libraries were made using 5' RACE. Sequencing took place on an Illumina HiSeq 2500. A second PCR of about 6 to 12 cycles was run with a J-beta primer mix and a sample-barcoded 5' primer. Each TCR beta cDNA molecule received a unique molecular identifier from a template-switch 5' adaptor carrying 12 random nucleotides. At least 3 million CDR3-containing paired-end reads were obtained from each sample. First-strand cDNA was synthesized from all RNA with the Mint cDNA synthesis kit, primed by a TRBC-specific oligonucleotide. Following uracil-DNA glycosylase treatment, a first 18-cycle PCR with universal primers M1SS and BC2_uni_R was performed on all cDNA. In the paper's pipeline: Normalization of each sample was performed by random selection of 1 million high-quality reads, each carrying a distinct molecular identifier. Instead of being binned into consensus sequences, reads that shared molecular identifiers were thrown out. MiTCR, with a Q25 quality threshold and the strictest error-elimination algorithm, was used for CDR3 identification, clonotype clustering and error correction. A nonparametric unseen species model with Euler transformation was used to estimate a lower bound on total TCR beta diversity. TCRdb passed the public sequencing reads through fastp at Q25 and MiXCR, retaining productive beta sequences. Rows are unified per CDR3 protein, each entry keeping the most common DNA and genes. The V and J calls were determined by TCRdb, not by the authors. The table for this sample lists fewer than 750,000 distinct CDR3 sequences; around 48% of them were counted only once. Of the sample, just under 25% is held by the ten largest clones.

CDR1 MNHEY and CDR2 SVGAGI are derived from the germline V gene. From its cysteine to its phenylalanine, the CDR3 spans 16 amino acids. The DNA shown is the 48-base CDR3, in frame from base 1. V is reduced by 6 bases and J by 2 bases, leaving a spacing of 20 bases between them. Source material: blood. The source is a man of 80 years or more in good health. Recombination linked TRBV6-5 to TRBJ2-7; the D call is possibly TRBD1 or TRBD2, each sharing 6 bases. The sequenced DNA is TGTGCCAGCAGCGGGGGCGGGGACGGACCGACCTACGAGCAGTACTTC. This encodes CASSGGGDGPTYEQYF.